This TCR beta chain was found in a study of lung T cells in sarcoidosis with Löfgren's syndrome (dated by TCRdb to about 2017). Background for the entire study: Sarcoidosis was characterized as a granulomatous disease that is mostly pulmonary, in which CD4+ T cells accumulate in bronchoalveolar lavage fluid. The repertoire analyses focused on Löfgren's syndrome patients. What the research found in general, with its limitations: Recognition of a sarcoidosis-associated antigen was merely suggested, with the antigen itself still putative and unidentified. When alphabeta pairing was analyzed, TRAV12-1 tended to pair preferentially with TRBV2, and the resulting paired TCRs displayed CDR3 homology. In Lofgren's syndrome patients, relative to control subjects, TRAV12-1 and TRBV2 were reported to be the most expanded V gene segments. CDR3 motifs in TRAV12-1 and TRBV2 were reported to be shared across several Lofgren's syndrome patients, which suggests public CD4+ TCR repertoires.

The study profiled TCR repertoires of CD4+ T cells collected through bronchoalveolar lavage. For sequencing, an Illumina MiSeq was employed. Using fastp trimming at Q25 and MiXCR clonotype assembly, TCRdb reanalyzed the public sequencing data and kept in-frame beta chains. Each entry merges the rows of one CDR3 protein and shows their most common DNA and genes. This sample comprises under 20,000 distinct CDR3 sequences, 21% of them detected only once. Roughly 0.77% of the sample rests with the top ten. V loses 8 bases of germline sequence and J loses 0 bases, and the interval between the two ends is 23 bases. Sequences MDHEN (CDR1) and SYDVKM (CDR2) are obtained from the germline V gene. The CDR3 spans 17 residues, from the cysteine through the phenylalanine. Kept here is only the CDR3 DNA, which spans 51 bases and is read in frame from base 1. Points on this clonotype: This clone's antigen is unknown. Since a much larger clone is just one base distant, this may be a read error.

This sequence was found in a human donor with sarcoidosis (Löfgren's syndrome or another form), or a control subject (not recorded which). The sequenced sample was CD4+ T cells from bronchoalveolar lavage. Recombination connected TRBV28 to TRBJ2-7; the D gene is tentatively TRBD1 or TRBD2, each matching 5 bases. The nucleotide sequence reads as follows: TGTGCCAGCGGTCCACTCCCGGGGCGAACACTCTCCTACGAGCAGTACTTC. This encodes CASGPLPGRTLSYEQYF.